These T cell receptor beta chains were read from a single sample in a study of blood T cells in healthy people across ages. TCRdb independently ran MiXCR on the 5' RACE reads; one entry per CDR3 protein. There are roughly 1,700,000 distinct CDR3 sequences in the sample; about 28% occur only once, and less than 9.5% lies in the top ten. The sequenced sample was blood. These receptors originate from a woman in her thirties in good health. The CDR3 runs from the conserved cysteine through the conserved F or W. A D gene is named only where the DNA matches it firmly. The listing skips clone size in some rows; elsewhere it reads once, few, many or a size class.

v_call	clone_size	d_call	j_call	cdr3_aa	cdr3_nt
TRBV7-6	few	.	TRBJ1-1	CASSSYNPGRRGTNTEAFF	TGTGCCAGCAGCTCCTATAACCCCGGACGTAGGGGGACGAACACTGAAGCTTTCTTT
TRBV28	.	.	TRBJ1-1	CASTEPRTEAFF	TGTGCCAGCACGGAGCCCCGGACTGAAGCTTTCTTT
TRBV27	few	.	TRBJ2-3	CASGSQGRGTDTQYF	TGTGCCAGCGGATCCCAGGGTAGGGGAACAGATACGCAGTATTTT
TRBV9	.	.	TRBJ1-1	CASSPRQFMNTEAFF	TGTGCCAGCAGCCCCCGACAGTTTATGAACACTGAAGCTTTCTTT
TRBV12-3/TRBV12-4	.	.	TRBJ1-4	CASSPSGRNNEKRFF	TGTGCCAGCAGTCCTTCGGGACGGAATAATGAAAAACGGTTTTTT
TRBV6-6	.	TRBD1	TRBJ1-2	CASSYRQGTRYGYTF	TGTGCCAGCAGTTACCGACAGGGGACACGGTATGGCTACACCTTC
TRBV30	.	.	TRBJ2-1	CAWSVLGFSPYNEQFF	TGTGCCTGGAGTGTACTAGGGTTTAGCCCTTACAATGAGCAGTTCTTC
TRBV20-1	few	.	TRBJ2-7	CSAWGGQISDEQYF	TGCAGTGCTTGGGGGGGACAGATTAGCGACGAGCAGTACTTC
TRBV11-3	few	TRBD1	TRBJ2-3	CASSLGLQGNTDTQYF	TGTGCCAGCAGCTTAGGTCTACAGGGGAACACAGATACGCAGTATTTT
TRBV28	.	TRBD1	TRBJ1-5	CASSDRAWQPQHF	TGTGCCAGTTCCGACAGGGCATGGCAGCCCCAGCATTTT
TRBV6-4	.	TRBD2	TRBJ2-1	CAGSLQGLATYNEQFF	TGTGCCGGCAGCCTCCAGGGACTAGCAACTTACAATGAGCAGTTCTTC
TRBV10-3	few	TRBD1	TRBJ2-7	CAISELQGLGEQYF	TGTGCCATCAGTGAGCTACAGGGGTTGGGCGAGCAGTACTTC
TRBV7-2	few	TRBD2	TRBJ2-5	CASSFLGAGGETQYF	TGTGCCAGCAGCTTTCTGGGGGCGGGGGGTGAGACCCAGTACTTC
TRBV20-1	.	.	TRBJ1-6	CSARDWTEYNSPLHF	TGCAGTGCTAGAGACTGGACGGAATATAATTCACCCCTCCACTTT
TRBV5-1	.	TRBD2	TRBJ2-1	CASRSASGRGEQFF	TGCGCCAGCAGGTCGGCTAGCGGGAGAGGGGAGCAGTTCTTC
TRBV14	.	.	TRBJ1-2	CASSRDHQGHYGYTF	TGTGCCAGCAGCCGAGATCATCAGGGTCACTATGGCTACACCTTC
TRBV20-1	few	.	TRBJ2-5	CSGRVSETQYF	TGCAGTGGACGAGTATCAGAGACCCAGTACTTC
TRBV10-3	few	TRBD1	TRBJ1-1	CAISESGTGLGNTEAFF	TGTGCCATCAGTGAGTCCGGGACAGGGCTGGGTAACACTGAAGCTTTCTTT
TRBV28	many	.	TRBJ1-4	CASSARALDEKLFF	TGTGCCAGCAGTGCACGGGCATTAGATGAAAAACTGTTTTTT
TRBV25-1	once	TRBD1	TRBJ2-2	CASSEYRQGPGELFF	TGTGCCAGCAGTGAATATCGACAGGGTCCCGGGGAGCTGTTTTTT
TRBV29-1	few	.	TRBJ1-4	CSVSPAVNEKLFF	TGCAGCGTTTCCCCGGCAGTTAATGAAAAACTGTTTTTT
TRBV10-3	once	.	TRBJ1-5	CAISEVGDQPQHF	TGTGCCATCAGTGAAGTTGGGGATCAGCCCCAGCATTTT
TRBV7-2	many	.	TRBJ2-5	CASSSLLKETQYF	TGTGCCAGCAGCTCCCTTCTGAAAGAGACCCAGTACTTC
TRBV4-3	few	TRBD1	TRBJ2-5	CAGSQDRGLQETQYF	TGCGCCGGCAGCCAAGACAGGGGGTTGCAAGAGACCCAGTACTTC
TRBV10-3	few	TRBD2	TRBJ2-1	CAISGGGLRVNEQFF	TGTGCCATCAGTGGGGGAGGGCTACGAGTCAATGAGCAGTTCTTC
TRBV28	.	.	TRBJ2-1	CASSLHRGTYNEQFF	TGTGCCAGCAGTTTACACCGAGGAACCTACAATGAGCAGTTCTTC
TRBV30	.	TRBD2	TRBJ2-3	CAWSQASGGRTDTQYF	TGTGCCTGGAGTCAGGCTAGCGGGGGGCGTACAGATACGCAGTATTTT
TRBV20-1	.	.	TRBJ2-7	CSASRTRSYEQYF	TGCAGTGCTAGTCGCACTAGGTCCTACGAGCAGTACTTC
TRBV2	many	TRBD1	TRBJ1-5	CASTTDRATNQPQHF	TGTGCCAGCACCACCGACAGGGCCACAAATCAGCCCCAGCATTTT